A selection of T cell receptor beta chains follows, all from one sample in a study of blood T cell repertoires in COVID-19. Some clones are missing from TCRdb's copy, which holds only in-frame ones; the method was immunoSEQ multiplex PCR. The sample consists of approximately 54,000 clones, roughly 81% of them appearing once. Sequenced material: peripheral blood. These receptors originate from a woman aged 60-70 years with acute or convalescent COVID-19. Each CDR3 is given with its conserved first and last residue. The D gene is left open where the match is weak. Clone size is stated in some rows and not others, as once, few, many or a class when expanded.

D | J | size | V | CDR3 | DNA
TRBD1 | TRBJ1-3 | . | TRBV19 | CASRQGASGNTIYF | TGTGCCAGCAGACAGGGAGCGTCTGGAAACACCATATATTTT
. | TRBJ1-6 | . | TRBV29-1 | CSVDQLVSSYNSPLHF | TGCAGCGTTGACCAGCTAGTGAGCTCCTATAATTCACCCCTCCACTTT
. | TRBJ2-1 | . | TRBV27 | CASRLGFNEQFF | TGTGCCAGCAGACTAGGCTTCAATGAGCAGTTCTTC
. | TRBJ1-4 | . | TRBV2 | CAEGRPNEKLFF | TGTGCCGAAGGGAGGCCTAATGAAAAACTGTTTTTT
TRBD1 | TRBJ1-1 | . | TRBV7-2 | CASSLHRGLKTEAFF | TGTGCCAGCAGCCTCCACAGGGGCCTTAAGACTGAAGCTTTCTTT
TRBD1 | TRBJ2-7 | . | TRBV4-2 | CASSRGTGLGYEQYF | TGTGCCAGCAGCCGCGGGACAGGGCTGGGGTACGAGCAGTACTTC
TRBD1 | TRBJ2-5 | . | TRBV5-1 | CASSRTGGKKETQYF | TGCGCCAGCAGCCGAACAGGGGGGAAGAAAGAGACCCAGTACTTC
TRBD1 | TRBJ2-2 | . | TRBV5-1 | CASSGTGNTGELFF | TGCGCCAGCAGCGGGACAGGGAACACCGGGGAGCTGTTTTTT
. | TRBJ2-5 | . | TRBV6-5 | CASTVVETQYF | TGTGCCAGCACTGTCGTTGAGACCCAGTACTTC
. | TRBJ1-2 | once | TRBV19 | CASSNRQARYGYTF | TGTGCCAGTAGTAACAGACAGGCCCGATATGGCTACACCTTC
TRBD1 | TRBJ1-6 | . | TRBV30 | CAWSVRDRGRNQGGSYNSPLHF | TGTGCCTGGAGTGTACGGGACAGGGGGCGAAACCAAGGCGGCTCCTATAATTCACCCCTCCACTTT
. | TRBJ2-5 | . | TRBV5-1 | CASSTATGQETQYF | TGCGCCAGCAGCACCGCGACAGGTCAAGAGACCCAGTACTTC
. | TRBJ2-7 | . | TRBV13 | CASSLAGEQYF | TGTGCCAGCAGCTTAGCGGGCGAGCAGTACTTC
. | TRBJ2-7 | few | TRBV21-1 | CASSNSWDRPAYEQYF | TGTGCCAGCAGCAACTCTTGGGACAGACCAGCCTACGAGCAGTACTTC
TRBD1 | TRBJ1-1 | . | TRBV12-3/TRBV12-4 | CASRVDRGTEAFF | TGTGCCAGCAGAGTGGACAGGGGCACTGAAGCTTTCTTT
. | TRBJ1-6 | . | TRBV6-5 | CASSYSKRGGNSPLHF | TGTGCCAGCAGTTACTCGAAGCGGGGTGGAAATTCACCCCTCCACTTT
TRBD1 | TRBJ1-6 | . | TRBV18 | CASSPSRGNSPLHF | TGTGCCAGCTCACCATCCAGGGGGAATTCACCCCTCCACTTT
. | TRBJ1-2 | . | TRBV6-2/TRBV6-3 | CASSYSERGYYGYTF | TGTGCCAGCAGTTACTCGGAGAGAGGATACTATGGCTACACCTTC
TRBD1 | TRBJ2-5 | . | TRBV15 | CATSRPDRGRETQYF | TGTGCCACCAGCAGACCGGACAGGGGGCGAGAGACCCAGTACTTC
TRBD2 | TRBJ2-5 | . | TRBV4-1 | CASSLLLSSGQETQYF | TGCGCCAGCAGCCTGTTGTTGTCTAGCGGGCAAGAGACCCAGTACTTC
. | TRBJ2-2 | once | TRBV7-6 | CASSLGQAPNTGELFF | TGTGCCAGCAGCTTGGGACAAGCCCCGAACACCGGGGAGCTGTTTTTT
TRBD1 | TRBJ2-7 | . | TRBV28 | CASSFQGQGANYEQYF | TGTGCCAGCAGTTTCCAGGGACAGGGGGCGAACTACGAGCAGTACTTC
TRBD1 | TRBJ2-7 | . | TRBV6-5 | CASSYGWTGNYEQYF | TGTGCCAGCAGTTACGGCTGGACAGGTAACTACGAGCAGTACTTC
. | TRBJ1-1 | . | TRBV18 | CASSLRRGEAFF | TGTGCCAGCTCACTCCGACGGGGTGAAGCTTTCTTT
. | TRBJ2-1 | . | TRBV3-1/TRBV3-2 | CASRLASSYNEQFF | TGTGCCAGCCGGCTAGCGAGCTCCTACAATGAGCAGTTCTTC
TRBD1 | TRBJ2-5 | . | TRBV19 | CASGTGQETQYF | TGTGCCTCCGGGACAGGACAAGAGACCCAGTACTTC
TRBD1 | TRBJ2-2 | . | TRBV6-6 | CARPDRGNTGELFF | TGTGCCAGGCCGGACAGGGGGAACACCGGGGAGCTGTTTTTT
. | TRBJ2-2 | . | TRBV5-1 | CASSSLSDTGELFF | TGCGCCAGCAGCTCCCTTAGCGACACCGGGGAGCTGTTTTTT
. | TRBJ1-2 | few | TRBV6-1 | CASSDRSYGYTF | TGTGCCAGCAGTGATCGTAGCTATGGCTACACCTTC
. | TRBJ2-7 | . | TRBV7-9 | CASSARDRAGASYEQYF | TGTGCCAGCAGCGCGAGAGACCGGGCAGGGGCCTCCTACGAGCAGTACTTC
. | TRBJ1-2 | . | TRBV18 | CASSRDGGFGYTF | TGTGCCAGCTCACGGGACGGGGGTTTTGGCTACACCTTC
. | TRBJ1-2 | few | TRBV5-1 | CASSPGDGVLERGYTF | TGCGCCAGCAGCCCGGGGGACGGCGTTCTAGAGCGGGGCTACACCTTC
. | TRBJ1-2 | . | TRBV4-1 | CASSQGRGGRYGYTF | TGCGCCAGCAGCCAAGGACGGGGGGGTCGGTATGGCTACACCTTC
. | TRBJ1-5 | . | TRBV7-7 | CASSFAGDHQPQHF | TGTGCTAGCAGCTTCGCCGGGGATCATCAGCCCCAGCATTTT
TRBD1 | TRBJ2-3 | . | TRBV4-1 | CASSRAEGQAPGDTQYF | TGCGCCAGCAGCCGGGCAGAAGGACAGGCCCCCGGAGATACGCAGTATTTT
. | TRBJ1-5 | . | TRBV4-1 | CASSPIRGTPPNQPQHF | TGCGCCAGCAGCCCCATAAGGGGGACACCTCCCAATCAGCCCCAGCATTTT
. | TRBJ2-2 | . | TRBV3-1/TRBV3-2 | CASSQGGDTGELFF | TGTGCCAGCAGCCAAGGTGGAGACACCGGGGAGCTGTTTTTT